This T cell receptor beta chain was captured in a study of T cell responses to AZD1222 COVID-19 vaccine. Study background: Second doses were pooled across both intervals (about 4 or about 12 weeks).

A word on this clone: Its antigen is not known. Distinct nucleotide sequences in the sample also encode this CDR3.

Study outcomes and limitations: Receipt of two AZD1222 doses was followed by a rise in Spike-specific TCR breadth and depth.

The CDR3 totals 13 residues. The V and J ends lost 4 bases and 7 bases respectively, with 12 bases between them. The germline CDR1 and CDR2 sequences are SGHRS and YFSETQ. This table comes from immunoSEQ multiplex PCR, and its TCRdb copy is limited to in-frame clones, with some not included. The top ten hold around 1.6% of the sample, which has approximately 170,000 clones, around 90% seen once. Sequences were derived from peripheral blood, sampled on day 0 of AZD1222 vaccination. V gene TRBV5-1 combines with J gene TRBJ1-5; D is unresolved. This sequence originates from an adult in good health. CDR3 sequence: CASSPEGGQPQHF. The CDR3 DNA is TGCGCCAGCAGCCCAGAGGGAGGCCAGCCCCAGCATTTT. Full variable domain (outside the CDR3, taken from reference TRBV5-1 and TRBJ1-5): KAGVTQTPRYLIKTRGQQVTLSCSPISGHRSVSWYQQTPGQGLQFLFEYFSETQRNKGNFPGRFSGRQFSNSRSEMNVSTLELGDSALYLCASSPEGGQPQHFGDGTRLSIL.